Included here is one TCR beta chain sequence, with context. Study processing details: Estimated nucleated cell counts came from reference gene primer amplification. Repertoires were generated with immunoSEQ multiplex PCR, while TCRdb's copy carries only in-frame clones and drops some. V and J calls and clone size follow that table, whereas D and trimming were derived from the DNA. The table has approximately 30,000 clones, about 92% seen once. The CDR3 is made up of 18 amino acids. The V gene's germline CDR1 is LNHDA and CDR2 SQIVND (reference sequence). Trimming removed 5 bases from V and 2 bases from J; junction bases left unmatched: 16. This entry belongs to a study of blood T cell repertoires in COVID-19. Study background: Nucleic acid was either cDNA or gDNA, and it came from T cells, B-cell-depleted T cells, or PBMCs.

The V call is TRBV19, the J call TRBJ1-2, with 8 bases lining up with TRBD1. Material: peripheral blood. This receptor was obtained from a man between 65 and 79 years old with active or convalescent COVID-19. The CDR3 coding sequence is TGTGCCAGTAGTCTTTATTCCGGGACAGGAGCTCTCAACTATGGCTACACCTTC. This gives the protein CASSLYSGTGALNYGYTF.